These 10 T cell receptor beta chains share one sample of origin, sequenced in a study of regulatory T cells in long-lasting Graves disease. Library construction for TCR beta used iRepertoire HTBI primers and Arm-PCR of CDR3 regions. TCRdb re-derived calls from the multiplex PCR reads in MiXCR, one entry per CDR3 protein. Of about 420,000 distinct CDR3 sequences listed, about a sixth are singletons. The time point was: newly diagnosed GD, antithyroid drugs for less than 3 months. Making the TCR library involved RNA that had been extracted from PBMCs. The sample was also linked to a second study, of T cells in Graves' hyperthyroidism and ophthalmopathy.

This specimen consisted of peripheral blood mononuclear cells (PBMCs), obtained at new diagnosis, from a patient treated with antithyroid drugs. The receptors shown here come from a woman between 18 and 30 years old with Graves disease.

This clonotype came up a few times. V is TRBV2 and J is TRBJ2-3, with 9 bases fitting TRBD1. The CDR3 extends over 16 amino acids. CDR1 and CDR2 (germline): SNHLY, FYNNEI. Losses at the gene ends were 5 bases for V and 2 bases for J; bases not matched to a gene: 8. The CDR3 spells CASSQDRGRHTDTQYF. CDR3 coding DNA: TGTGCCAGCAGTCAGGACAGGGGCAGGCACACAGATACGCAGTATTTT.

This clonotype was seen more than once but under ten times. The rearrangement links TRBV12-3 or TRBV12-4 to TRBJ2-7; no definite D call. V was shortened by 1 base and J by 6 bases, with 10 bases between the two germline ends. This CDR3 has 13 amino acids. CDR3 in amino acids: CASSLGALGEQYF. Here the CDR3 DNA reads TGTGCCAGCAGTTTAGGGGCTTTGGGCGAGCAGTACTTC.

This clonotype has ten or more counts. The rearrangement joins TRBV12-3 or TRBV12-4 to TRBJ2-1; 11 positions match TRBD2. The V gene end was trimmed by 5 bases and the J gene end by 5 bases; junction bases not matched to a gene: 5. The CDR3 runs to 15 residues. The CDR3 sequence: CASSLSGRGNNEQFF. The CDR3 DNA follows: TGTGCCAGCAGTCTTAGCGGGAGGGGGAACAATGAGCAGTTCTTC.

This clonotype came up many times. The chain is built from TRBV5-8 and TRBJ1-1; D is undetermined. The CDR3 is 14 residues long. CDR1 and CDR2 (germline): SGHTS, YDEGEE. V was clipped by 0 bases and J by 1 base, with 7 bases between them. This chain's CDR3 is CASSLVRTNTEAFF. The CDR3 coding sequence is TGTGCCAGCAGCTTGGTTCGCACGAACACTGAAGCTTTCTTT.

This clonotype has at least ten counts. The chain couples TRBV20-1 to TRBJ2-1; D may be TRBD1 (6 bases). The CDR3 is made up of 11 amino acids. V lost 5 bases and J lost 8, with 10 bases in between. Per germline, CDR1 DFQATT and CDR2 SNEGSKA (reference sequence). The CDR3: CSAQGFDEQFF. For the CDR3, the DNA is TGCAGTGCTCAGGGGTTCGATGAGCAGTTCTTC.

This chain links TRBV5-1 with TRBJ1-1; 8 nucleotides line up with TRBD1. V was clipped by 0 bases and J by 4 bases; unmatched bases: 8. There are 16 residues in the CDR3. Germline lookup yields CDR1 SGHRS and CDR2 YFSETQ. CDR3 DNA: TGCGCCAGCAGCTTGGGCAGGGGGCAAAGGTTCACTGAAGCTTTCTTT. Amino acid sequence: CASSLGRGQRFTEAFF.

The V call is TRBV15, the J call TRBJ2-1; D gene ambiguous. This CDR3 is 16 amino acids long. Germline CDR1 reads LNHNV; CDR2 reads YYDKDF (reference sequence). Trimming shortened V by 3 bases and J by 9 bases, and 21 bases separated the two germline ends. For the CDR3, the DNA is TGTGCCACCAGCAGGGGTAGAGAGGCGGCGGCTCCTGAGCAGTTCTTC. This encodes CATSRGREAAAPEQFF.

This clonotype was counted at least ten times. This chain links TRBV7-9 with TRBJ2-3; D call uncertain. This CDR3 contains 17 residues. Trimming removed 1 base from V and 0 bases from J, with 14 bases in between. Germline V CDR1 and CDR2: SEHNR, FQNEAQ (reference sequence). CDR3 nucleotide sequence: TGTGCCAGCAGCTTAGGCCCTGGGTCTCCTAGCACAGATACGCAGTATTTT. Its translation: CASSLGPGSPSTDTQYF.

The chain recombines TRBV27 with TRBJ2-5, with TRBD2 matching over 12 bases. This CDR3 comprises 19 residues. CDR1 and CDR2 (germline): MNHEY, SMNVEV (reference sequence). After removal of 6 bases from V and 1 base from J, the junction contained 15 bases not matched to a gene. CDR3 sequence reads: CASRGGLGLAGRPQETQYF. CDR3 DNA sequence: TGTGCCAGCAGGGGAGGATTGGGACTAGCGGGCCGTCCCCAAGAGACCCAGTACTTC.

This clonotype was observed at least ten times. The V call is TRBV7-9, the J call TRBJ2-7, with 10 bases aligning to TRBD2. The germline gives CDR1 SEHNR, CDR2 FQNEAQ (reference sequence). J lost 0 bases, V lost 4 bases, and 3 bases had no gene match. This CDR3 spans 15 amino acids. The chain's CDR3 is CASSWTSGDSYEQYF. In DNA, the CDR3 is TGTGCCAGCAGCTGGACTAGCGGAGACTCCTACGAGCAGTACTTC.